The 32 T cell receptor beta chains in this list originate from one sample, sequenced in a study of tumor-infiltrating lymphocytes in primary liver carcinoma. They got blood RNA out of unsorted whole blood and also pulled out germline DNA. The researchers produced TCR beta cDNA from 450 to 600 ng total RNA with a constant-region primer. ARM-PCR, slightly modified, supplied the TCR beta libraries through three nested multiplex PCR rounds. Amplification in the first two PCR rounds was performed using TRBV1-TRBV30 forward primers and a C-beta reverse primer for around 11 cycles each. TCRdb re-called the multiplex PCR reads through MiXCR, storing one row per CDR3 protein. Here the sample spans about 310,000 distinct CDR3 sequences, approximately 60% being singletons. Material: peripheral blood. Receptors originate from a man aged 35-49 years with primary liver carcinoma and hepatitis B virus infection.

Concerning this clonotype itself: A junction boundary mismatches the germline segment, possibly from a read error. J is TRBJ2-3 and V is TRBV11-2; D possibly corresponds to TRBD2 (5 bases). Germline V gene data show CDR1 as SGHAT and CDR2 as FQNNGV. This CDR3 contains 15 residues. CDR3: CASSLGAPSIDTQYF. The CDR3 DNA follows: TGTGCCAGCAGCTTAGGAGCACCTAGCATAGATACCCAGTATTTT.

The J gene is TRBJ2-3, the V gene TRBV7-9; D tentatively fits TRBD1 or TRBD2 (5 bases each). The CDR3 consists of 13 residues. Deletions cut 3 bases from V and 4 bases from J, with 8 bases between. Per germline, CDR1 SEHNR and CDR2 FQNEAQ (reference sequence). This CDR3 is CASSLGTADTQYF. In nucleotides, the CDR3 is TGTGCCAGCAGCTTGGGGACGGCAGATACGCAGTATTTT. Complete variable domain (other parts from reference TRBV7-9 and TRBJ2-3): DTGVSQNPRHKITKRGQNVTFRCDPISEHNRLYWYRQTLGQGPEFLTYFQNEAQLEKSRLLSDRFSAERPKGSFSTLEIQRTEQGDSAMYLCASSLGTADTQYFGPGTRLTVL.

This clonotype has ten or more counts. CDR3: CSTLRGDRDGYTF. As DNA, the CDR3 is TGCAGCACTCTAAGGGGGGATCGGGATGGCTACACCTTC. The chain carries TRBV29-1 and TRBJ1-2, with D perhaps matching TRBD1 (6 bases). The CDR3 is made up of 13 amino acids. Germline loops: CDR1 SQVTM, CDR2 ANQGSEA. The V and J ends lost 8 bases and 6 bases respectively, with 19 bases between them.

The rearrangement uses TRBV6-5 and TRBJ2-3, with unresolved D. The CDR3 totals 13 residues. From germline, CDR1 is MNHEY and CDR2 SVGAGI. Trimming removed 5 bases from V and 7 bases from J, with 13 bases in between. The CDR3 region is CASSLQSSNTQYF. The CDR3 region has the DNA TGTGCCAGCAGTCTCCAGAGCTCAAATACGCAGTATTTT.

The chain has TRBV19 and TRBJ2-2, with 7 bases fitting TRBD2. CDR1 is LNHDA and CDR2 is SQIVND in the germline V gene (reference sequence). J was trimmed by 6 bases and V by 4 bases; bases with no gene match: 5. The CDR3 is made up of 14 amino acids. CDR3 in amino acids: CASSTGGAAGELFF. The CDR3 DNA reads TGTGCCAGTAGTACGGGAGGAGCTGCCGGGGAGCTGTTTTTT.

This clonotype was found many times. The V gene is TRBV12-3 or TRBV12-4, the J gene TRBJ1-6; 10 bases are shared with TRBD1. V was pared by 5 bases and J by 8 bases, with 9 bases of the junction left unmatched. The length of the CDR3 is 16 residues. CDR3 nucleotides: TGTGCCAGCAGTCGAAAGGCCGGGACAGGGGATTCACCCCTCCACTTT. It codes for CASSRKAGTGDSPLHF.

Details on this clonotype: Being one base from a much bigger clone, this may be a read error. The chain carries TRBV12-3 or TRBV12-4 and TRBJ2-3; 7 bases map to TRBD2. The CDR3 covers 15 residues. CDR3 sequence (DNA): TGTGCCAGCAGTTTAGGCGGGAGCTCGGTAGATATGCAGTATTTT. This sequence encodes CASSLGGSSVDMQYF.

The CDR3 spells CASSLATPNYGYTF. CDR3 sequence (DNA): TGTGCCAGCAGCTTAGCTACACCCAACTATGGCTACACCTTC. The chain links TRBV11-2 to TRBJ1-2, with D uncertain. Trimming shortened V by 1 base and J by 2 bases, and 8 bases separated the two germline ends. The CDR3 runs to 14 residues. The germline gives CDR1 SGHAT, CDR2 FQNNGV.

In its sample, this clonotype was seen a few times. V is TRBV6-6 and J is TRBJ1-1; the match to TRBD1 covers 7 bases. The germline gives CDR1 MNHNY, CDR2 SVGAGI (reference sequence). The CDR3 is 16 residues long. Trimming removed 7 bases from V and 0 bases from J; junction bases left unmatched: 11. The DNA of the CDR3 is TGTGCCAGCACCGGGACAGCGGGTTTAGTGAACACTGAAGCTTTCTTT. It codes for CASTGTAGLVNTEAFF.

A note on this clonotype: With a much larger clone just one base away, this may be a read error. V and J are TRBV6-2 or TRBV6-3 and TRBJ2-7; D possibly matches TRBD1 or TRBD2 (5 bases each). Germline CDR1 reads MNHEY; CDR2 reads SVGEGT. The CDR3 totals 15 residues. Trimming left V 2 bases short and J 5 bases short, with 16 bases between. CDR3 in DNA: TGTGCCAGCAGTTACGGCCCTAGAGGGGCTAACGAGCAGTACTTC. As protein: CASSYGPRGANEQYF.

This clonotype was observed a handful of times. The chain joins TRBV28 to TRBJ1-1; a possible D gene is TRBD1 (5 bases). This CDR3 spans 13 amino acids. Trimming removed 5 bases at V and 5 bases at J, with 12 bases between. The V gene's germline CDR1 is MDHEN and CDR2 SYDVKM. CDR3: CASSRGGGTEAFF. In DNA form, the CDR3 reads TGTGCCAGCAGTCGGGGGGGGGGAACTGAAGCTTTCTTT.

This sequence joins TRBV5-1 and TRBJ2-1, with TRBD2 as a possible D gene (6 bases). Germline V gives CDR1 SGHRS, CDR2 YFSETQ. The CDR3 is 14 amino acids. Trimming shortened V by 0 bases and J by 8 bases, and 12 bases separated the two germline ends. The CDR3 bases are TGCGCCAGCAGCTTGGACGCGGGATCTGATGAGCAGTTCTTC. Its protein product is CASSLDAGSDEQFF.

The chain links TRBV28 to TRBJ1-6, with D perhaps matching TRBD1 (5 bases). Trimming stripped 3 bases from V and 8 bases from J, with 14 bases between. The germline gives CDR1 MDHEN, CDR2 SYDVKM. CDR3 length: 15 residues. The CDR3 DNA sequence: TGTGCCAGCAGTTTCCGAGACAGATTCTATTCACCCCTCCACTTT. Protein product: CASSFRDRFYSPLHF.

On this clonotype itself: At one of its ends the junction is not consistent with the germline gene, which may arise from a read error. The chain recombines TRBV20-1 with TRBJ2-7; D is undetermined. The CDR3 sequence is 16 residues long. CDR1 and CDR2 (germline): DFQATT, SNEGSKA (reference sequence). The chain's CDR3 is CSVRERRVTPIYEQYF. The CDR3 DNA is TGCAGTGTTAGAGAACGACGCGTCACACCTATATACGAGCAGTACTTC.

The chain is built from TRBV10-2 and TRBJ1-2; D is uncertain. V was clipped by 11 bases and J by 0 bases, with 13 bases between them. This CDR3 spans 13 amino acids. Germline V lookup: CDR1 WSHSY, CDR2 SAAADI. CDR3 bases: TGCGCCCCCCGGGTGTCTCCTAACTATGGCTACACCTTC. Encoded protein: CAPRVSPNYGYTF.

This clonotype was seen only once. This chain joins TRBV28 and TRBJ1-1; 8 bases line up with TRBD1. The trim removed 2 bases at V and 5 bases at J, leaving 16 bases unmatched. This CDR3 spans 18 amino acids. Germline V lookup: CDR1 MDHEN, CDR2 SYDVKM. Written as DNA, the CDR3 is TGTGCCAGCAGTTTACTCTTATGTGGACAGGGTAGGAATACTGAAGCTTTCTTT. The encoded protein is CASSLLLCGQGRNTEAFF.

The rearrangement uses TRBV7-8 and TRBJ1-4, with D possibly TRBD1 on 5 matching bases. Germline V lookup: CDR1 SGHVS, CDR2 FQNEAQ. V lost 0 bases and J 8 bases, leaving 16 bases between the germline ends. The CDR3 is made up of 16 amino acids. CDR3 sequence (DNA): TGTGCCAGCAGCTTAGCGGAGCATGGGGCAGGAGAAAAACTGTTTTTT. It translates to CASSLAEHGAGEKLFF. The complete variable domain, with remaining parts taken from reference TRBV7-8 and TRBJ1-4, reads GAGVSQSPRYKVAKRGQDVALRCDPISGHVSLFWYQQALGQGPEFLTYFQNEAQLDKSGLPSDRFFAERPEGSVSTLKIQRTQQEDSAVYLCASSLAEHGAGEKLFFGSGTQLSVL.

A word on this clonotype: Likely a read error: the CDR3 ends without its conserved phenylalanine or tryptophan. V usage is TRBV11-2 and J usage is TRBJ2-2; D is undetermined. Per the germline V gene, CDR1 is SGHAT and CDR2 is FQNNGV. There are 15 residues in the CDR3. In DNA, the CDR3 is TGTGCCAGCAGCTGGACGGCCTCGAATACCGGGGAGCTGTTTCTT. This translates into CASSWTASNTGELFL.

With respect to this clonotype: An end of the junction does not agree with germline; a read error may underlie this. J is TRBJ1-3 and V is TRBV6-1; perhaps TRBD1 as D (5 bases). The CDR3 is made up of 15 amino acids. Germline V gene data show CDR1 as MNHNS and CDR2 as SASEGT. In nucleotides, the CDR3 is TGTGCCAACAGTCGCGGGGGGTATGGTGGAAACACCATATATTTT. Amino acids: CANSRGGYGGNTIYF.

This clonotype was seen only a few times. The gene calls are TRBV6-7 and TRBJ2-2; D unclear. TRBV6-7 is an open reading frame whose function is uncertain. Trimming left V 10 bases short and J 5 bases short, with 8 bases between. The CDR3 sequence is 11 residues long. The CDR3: CAKGRTGELFF. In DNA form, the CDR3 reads TGTGCCAAAGGGCGAACCGGGGAGCTGTTTTTT.

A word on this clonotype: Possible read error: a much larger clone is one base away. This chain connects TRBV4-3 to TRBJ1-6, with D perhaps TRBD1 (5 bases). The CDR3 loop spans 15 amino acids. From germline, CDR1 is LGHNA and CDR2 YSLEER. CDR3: CASSQEGDGNSPLRF. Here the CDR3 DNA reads TGCGCCAGCAGCCAAGAAGGGGACGGAAATTCACCCCTCCGCTTT.

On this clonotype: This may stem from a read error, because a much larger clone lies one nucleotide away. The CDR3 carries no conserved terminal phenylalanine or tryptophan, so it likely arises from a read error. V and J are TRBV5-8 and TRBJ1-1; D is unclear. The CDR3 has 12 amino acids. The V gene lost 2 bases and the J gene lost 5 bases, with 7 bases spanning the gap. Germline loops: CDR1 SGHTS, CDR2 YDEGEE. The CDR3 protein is CASSLRETEAFL. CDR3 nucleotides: TGTGCCAGCAGCTTACGGGAAACTGAAGCTTTCCTT.

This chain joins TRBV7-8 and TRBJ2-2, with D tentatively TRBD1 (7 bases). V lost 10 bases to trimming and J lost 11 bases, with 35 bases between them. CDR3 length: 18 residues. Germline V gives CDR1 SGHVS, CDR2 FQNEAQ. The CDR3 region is CANIWGARGSLSLRELFF. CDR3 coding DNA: TGTGCCAACATCTGGGGGGCCAGGGGGTCACTTTCATTGCGTGAGCTGTTTTTT. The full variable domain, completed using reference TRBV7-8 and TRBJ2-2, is GAGVSQSPRYKVAKRGQDVALRCDPISGHVSLFWYQQALGQGPEFLTYFQNEAQLDKSGLPSDRFFAERPEGSVSTLKIQRTQQEDSAVYLCANIWGARGSLSLRELFFGEGSRLTVL.

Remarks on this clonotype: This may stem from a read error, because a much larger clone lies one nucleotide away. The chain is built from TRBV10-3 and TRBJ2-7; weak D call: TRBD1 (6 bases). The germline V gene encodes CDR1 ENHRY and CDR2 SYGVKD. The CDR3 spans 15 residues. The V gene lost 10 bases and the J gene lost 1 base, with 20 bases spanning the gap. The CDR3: CATTSRGRRSYEQYF. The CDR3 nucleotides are TGTGCCACCACAAGCAGGGGTAGGAGATCCTACGAGCAGTACTTC.

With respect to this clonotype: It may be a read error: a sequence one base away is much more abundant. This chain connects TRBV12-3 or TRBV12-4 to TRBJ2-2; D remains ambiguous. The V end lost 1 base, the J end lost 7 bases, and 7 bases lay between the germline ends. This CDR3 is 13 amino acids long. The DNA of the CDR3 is TGTGCCAGCAGTTTAGTAGGGAACGGGGAGCTGTTTTTT. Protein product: CASSLVGNGELFF.

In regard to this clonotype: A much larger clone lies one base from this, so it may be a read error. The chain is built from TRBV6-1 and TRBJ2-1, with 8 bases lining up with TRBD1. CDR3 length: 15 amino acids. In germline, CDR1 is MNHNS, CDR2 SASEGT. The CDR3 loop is CASSDIGQGTNGQFF. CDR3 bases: TGTGCCAGCAGTGACATCGGACAGGGCACCAATGGGCAGTTCTTC.

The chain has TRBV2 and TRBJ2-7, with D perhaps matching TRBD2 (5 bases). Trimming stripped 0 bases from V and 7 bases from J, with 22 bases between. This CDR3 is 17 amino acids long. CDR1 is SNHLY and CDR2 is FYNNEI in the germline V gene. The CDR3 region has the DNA TGTGCCAGCAGTGAAGCAATGCGGAGTCTAGCCCCCTCTGAGCAGTACTTC. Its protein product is CASSEAMRSLAPSEQYF. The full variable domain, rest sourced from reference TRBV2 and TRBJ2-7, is EPEVTQTPSHQVTQMGQEVILRCVPISNHLYFYWYRQILGQKVEFLVSFYNNEISEKSEIFDDQFSVERPDGSNFTLKIRSTKLEDSAMYFCASSEAMRSLAPSEQYFGPGTRLTVT.

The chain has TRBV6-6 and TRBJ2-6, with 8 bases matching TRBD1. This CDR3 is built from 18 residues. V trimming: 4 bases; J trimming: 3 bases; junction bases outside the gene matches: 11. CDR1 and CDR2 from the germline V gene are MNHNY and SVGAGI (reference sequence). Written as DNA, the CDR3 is TGTGCCAGCAGTTGGAGACAGGGGCCTACGATTGGGGCCAACGTCCTGACTTTC. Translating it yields CASSWRQGPTIGANVLTF.

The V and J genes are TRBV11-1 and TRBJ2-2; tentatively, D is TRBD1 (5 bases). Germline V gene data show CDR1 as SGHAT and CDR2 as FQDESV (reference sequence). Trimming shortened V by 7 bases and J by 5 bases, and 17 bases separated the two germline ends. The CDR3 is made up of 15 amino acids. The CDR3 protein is CASNFRQKGTGELFF. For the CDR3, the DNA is TGTGCCAGCAACTTCAGACAGAAAGGTACCGGGGAGCTGTTTTTT.

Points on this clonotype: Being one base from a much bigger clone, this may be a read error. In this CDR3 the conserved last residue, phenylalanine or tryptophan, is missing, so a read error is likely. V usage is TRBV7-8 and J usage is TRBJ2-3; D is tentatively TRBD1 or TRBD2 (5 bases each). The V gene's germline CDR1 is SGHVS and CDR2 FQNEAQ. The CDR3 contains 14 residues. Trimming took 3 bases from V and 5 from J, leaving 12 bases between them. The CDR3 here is CASSFGDGVDTQYL. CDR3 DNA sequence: TGTGCCAGCAGCTTTGGGGACGGTGTAGATACGCAGTATCTT.

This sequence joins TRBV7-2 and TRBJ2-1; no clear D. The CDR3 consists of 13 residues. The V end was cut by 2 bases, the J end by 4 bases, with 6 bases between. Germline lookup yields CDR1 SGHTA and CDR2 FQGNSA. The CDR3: CASSLNEYNEQFF. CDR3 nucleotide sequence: TGTGCCAGCAGCTTAAACGAATACAATGAGCAGTTCTTC.

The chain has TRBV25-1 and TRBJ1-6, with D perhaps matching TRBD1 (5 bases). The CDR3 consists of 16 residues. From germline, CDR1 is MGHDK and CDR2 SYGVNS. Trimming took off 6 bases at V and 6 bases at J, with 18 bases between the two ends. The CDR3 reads CASRPYGGDGNSPLHF. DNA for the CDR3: TGTGCCAGCAGACCTTACGGGGGGGACGGTAATTCACCCCTCCACTTT.